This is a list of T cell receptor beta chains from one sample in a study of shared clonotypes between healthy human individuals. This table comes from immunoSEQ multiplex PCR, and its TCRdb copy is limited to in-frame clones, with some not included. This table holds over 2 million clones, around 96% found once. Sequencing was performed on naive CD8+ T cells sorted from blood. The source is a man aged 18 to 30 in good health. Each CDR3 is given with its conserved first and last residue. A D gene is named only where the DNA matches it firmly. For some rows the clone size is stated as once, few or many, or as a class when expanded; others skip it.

CAWSLLTGKAFF TGTGCCTGGAGCCTGCTGACAGGGAAAGCTTTCTTT TRBD1 TRBV30 - TRBJ1-1
CASSLTPLDTQYF TGTGCCAGCAGCTTAACCCCTTTGGATACGCAGTATTTT - TRBV11-2 - TRBJ2-3
CASSVATGGGYEQYF TGTGCCAGCAGCGTAGCTACGGGGGGTGGTTACGAGCAGTACTTC TRBD2 TRBV9 - TRBJ2-7
CASSGGGGGTYEQYF TGTGCCAGTAGTGGGGGGGGTGGTGGAACCTACGAGCAGTACTTC TRBD2 TRBV19 - TRBJ2-7
CASSYSEEYEQYF TGTGCCAGCAGTTACTCGGAGGAGTACGAGCAGTACTTC - TRBV6-5 once TRBJ2-7
CASSADPSVEQYF TGTGCCAGCAGCGCGGACCCCTCGGTGGAGCAGTACTTC - TRBV9 - TRBJ2-7
CAWSGAGGLGNTIYF TGTGCCTGGAGCGGGGCAGGCGGGCTTGGAAACACCATATATTTT - TRBV30 - TRBJ1-3
CASSQLGQGLISYEQYF TGTGCCAGCAGCCAATTGGGACAGGGCCTTATTTCCTACGAGCAGTACTTC TRBD1 TRBV14 - TRBJ2-7
CASSPMAGKDEQYF TGTGCCAGCAGCCCTATGGCAGGGAAAGACGAGCAGTACTTC - TRBV9 - TRBJ2-7
CAISEGGTQYGYTF TGTGCCATCAGTGAGGGAGGGACACAATATGGCTACACCTTC - TRBV10-3 once TRBJ1-2
CAISDIGGEQPQHF TGTGCCATCAGTGATATAGGGGGGGAACAGCCCCAGCATTTT - TRBV10-3 - TRBJ1-5
CASSEGDRVYEQYF TGTGCCAGCAGTGAGGGGGACAGGGTCTACGAGCAGTACTTC TRBD1 TRBV2 - TRBJ2-7
CASSGLVNSYEQYF TGTGCCAGCTCGGGACTAGTAAATTCCTACGAGCAGTACTTC TRBD2 TRBV27 - TRBJ2-7
CASRDRGADEAFF TGTGCCAGCAGGGACAGGGGGGCGGATGAAGCTTTCTTT TRBD1 TRBV11-2 - TRBJ1-1
CASSESGTGSHTGELFF TGTGCCAGCAGCGAATCCGGGACAGGGTCTCACACCGGGGAGCTGTTTTTT TRBD1 TRBV5-6 - TRBJ2-2
CASSQEELAGDLGELFF TGTGCCAGCAGCCAAGAGGAACTAGCGGGAGATCTGGGGGAGCTGTTTTTT TRBD2 TRBV14 - TRBJ2-2
CASSPSPGREGQEQYF TGTGCCAGCTCACCCTCGCCAGGGCGGGAGGGCCAAGAGCAGTACTTC TRBD2 TRBV18 - TRBJ2-7
CASSPRTSSEQYF TGTGCCAGCAGCCCCAGGACTAGCAGCGAGCAGTACTTC TRBD2 TRBV11-2 - TRBJ2-7
CASSRSGGETQYF TGTGCCAGCAGCCGGAGTGGTGGAGAGACCCAGTACTTC - TRBV9 - TRBJ2-5
CASSIRGSNYGYTF TGTGCCAGTAGTATCAGGGGGTCTAACTATGGCTACACCTTC TRBD1 TRBV19 - TRBJ1-2
CASSFVPSNSPLHF TGTGCCAGCAGTTTCGTTCCCAGTAATTCACCCCTCCACTTT - TRBV28 - TRBJ1-6
CASSYSGTSGSEQYF TGTGCCAGCAGTTACTCAGGGACTAGCGGGAGCGAGCAGTACTTC TRBD2 TRBV6-6 - TRBJ2-7
CASSSPGDTQYF TGTGCCAGCAGCAGCCCGGGGGATACGCAGTATTTT - TRBV7-8 - TRBJ2-3
CASSVGSDDNSPLHF TGTGCCAGCAGCGTAGGGTCCGATGATAATTCACCCCTCCACTTT - TRBV9 - TRBJ1-6
CASSARQGSGANVLTF TGTGCCAGCAGCGCCCGACAGGGCTCTGGGGCCAACGTCCTGACTTTC TRBD1 TRBV7-9 - TRBJ2-6
CASSQVSGRENYGYTF TGCGCCAGCAGCCAGGTGTCGGGGCGCGAAAACTATGGCTACACCTTC - TRBV4-1 - TRBJ1-2
CASSLEIVETSRAYNEQFF TGTGCCAGCAGCTTAGAGATCGTCGAGACTAGCCGGGCATACAATGAGCAGTTCTTC TRBD2 TRBV7-9 - TRBJ2-1
CASSPDPGAYEQYF TGTGCCAGCAGCCCGGACCCAGGAGCCTACGAGCAGTACTTC - TRBV4-2 - TRBJ2-7
CASSQDQGSGRAYEQYF TGTGCCAGCAGCCAAGATCAGGGGAGCGGGAGGGCATACGAGCAGTACTTC TRBD2 TRBV14 - TRBJ2-7
CASSQGPTGGAYGYTF TGCGCCAGCAGCCAAGGGCCAACAGGGGGTGCCTATGGCTACACCTTC TRBD1 TRBV4-1 - TRBJ1-2
CASSTASGSYEQYF TGTGCCAGTAGTACGGCTAGCGGCTCCTACGAGCAGTACTTC TRBD2 TRBV19 - TRBJ2-7
CAISENSDYYNEQFF TGTGCCATCAGTGAGAATTCGGACTATTACAATGAGCAGTTCTTC - TRBV10-3 - TRBJ2-1
CASSESITGRGTDTQYF TGCGCCAGCAGTGAGTCGATTACTGGGAGGGGCACAGATACGCAGTATTTT TRBD2 TRBV10-2 - TRBJ2-3
CASSTLGAGSGNTIYF TGTGCCAGCAGCACTCTAGGGGCTGGCTCTGGAAACACCATATATTTT - TRBV5-6 - TRBJ1-3
CASSPRGSGTEAFF TGTGCCAGCAGTCCCCGCGGGTCGGGCACTGAAGCTTTCTTT - TRBV27 - TRBJ1-1
CASSLGLGEQYF TGTGCCAGCAGCTTAGGCCTCGGCGAGCAGTACTTC - TRBV13 - TRBJ2-7
CASSVGGDTQYF TGTGCCAGCAGCGTAGGGGGGGATACGCAGTATTTT - TRBV9 few TRBJ2-3
CASSPAENTEAFF TGTGCCAGCAGCCCCGCAGAAAACACTGAAGCTTTCTTT - TRBV5-4 - TRBJ1-1
CASQSYDSREGTDTQYF TGTGCCAGCCAGTCCTATGATTCCAGGGAAGGCACAGATACGCAGTATTTT - TRBV28 - TRBJ2-3
CASSPFPAGELFF TGTGCCAGCAGCCCATTCCCAGCCGGGGAGCTGTTTTTT - TRBV9 - TRBJ2-2
CAWRFRTGGTGELFF TGTGCCTGGAGATTCAGGACAGGGGGCACCGGGGAGCTGTTTTTT TRBD1 TRBV30 - TRBJ2-2
CSGRQGSDYGYTF TGCAGCGGCCGACAGGGGTCGGACTATGGCTACACCTTC TRBD1 TRBV29-1 - TRBJ1-2